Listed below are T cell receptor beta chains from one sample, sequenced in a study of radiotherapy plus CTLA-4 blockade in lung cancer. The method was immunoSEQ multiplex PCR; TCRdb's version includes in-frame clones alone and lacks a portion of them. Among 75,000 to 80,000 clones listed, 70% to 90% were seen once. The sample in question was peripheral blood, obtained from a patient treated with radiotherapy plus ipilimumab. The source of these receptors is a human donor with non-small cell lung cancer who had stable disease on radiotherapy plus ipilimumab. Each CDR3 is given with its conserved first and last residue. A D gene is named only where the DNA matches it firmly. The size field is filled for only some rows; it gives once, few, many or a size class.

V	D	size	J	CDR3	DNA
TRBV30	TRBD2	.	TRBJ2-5	CAWSVPGGETQYF	TGTGCCTGGAGTGTACCGGGGGGAGAGACCCAGTACTTC
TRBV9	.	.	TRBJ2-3	CASSPGSSGRTDTQYF	TGTGCCAGCAGCCCGGGTTCCAGCGGTCGCACAGATACGCAGTATTTT
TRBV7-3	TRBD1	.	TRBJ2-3	CASSPDRGTDTQYF	TGTGCCAGCAGCCCGGACAGGGGCACAGATACGCAGTATTTT
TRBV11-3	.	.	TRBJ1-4	CASSLRQKRNEKLFF	TGTGCCAGCAGCCTCAGACAGAAGCGTAATGAAAAACTGTTTTTT
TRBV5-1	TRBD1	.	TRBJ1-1	CASSSKTGFSSDTEAFF	TGCGCCAGCAGCTCTAAGACAGGGTTCAGCAGTGACACTGAAGCTTTCTTT
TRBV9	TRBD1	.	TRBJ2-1	CASSVAGGRYNEQFF	TGTGCCAGCAGCGTAGCAGGGGGACGATACAATGAGCAGTTCTTC
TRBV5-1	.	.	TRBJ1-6	CASSFDDRRSPLHF	TGCGCCAGCAGCTTTGACGACAGGAGATCACCCCTCCACTTT
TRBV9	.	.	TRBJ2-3	CASSVGPGLSTDTQYF	TGTGCCAGCAGCGTAGGACCTGGTCTTTCCACAGATACGCAGTATTTT
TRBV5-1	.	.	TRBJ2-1	CASSEDSYNEQFF	TGCGCCAGCAGTGAAGATTCTTACAATGAGCAGTTCTTC
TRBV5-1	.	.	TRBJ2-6	CASTLGAGANVLTF	TGCGCCAGCACCCTTGGGGCTGGGGCCAACGTCCTGACTTTC
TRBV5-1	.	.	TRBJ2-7	CASSLASGGIYEQYF	TGCGCCAGCAGCTTGGCCTCAGGCGGAATCTACGAGCAGTACTTC
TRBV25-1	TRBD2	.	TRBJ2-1	CASSGTGTSGYNEQFF	TGTGCCAGCAGTGGAACCGGGACTAGCGGATACAATGAGCAGTTCTTC
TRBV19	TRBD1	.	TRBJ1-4	CASVPGQGNEKLFF	TGTGCCAGTGTACCGGGACAGGGTAATGAAAAACTGTTTTTT
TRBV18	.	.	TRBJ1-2	CASSPYGDLYGYTF	TGTGCCAGCTCACCCTACGGGGACCTCTATGGCTACACCTTC
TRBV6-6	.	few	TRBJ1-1	CASSAVTEAFF	TGTGCCAGCAGTGCAGTCACTGAAGCTTTCTTT
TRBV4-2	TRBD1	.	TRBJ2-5	CASSRRQGPETQYF	TGTGCCAGCAGCCGTCGACAGGGACCAGAGACCCAGTACTTC
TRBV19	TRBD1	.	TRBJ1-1	CASSRTGNTEAFF	TGTGCCAGTAGTAGGACAGGAAACACTGAAGCTTTCTTT
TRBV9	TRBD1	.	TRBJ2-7	CASSPTGGSYEQYF	TGTGCCAGCAGCCCCACAGGGGGCTCCTACGAGCAGTACTTC
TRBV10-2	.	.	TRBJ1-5	CASSEEGTYSNQPQHF	TGCGCCAGCAGTGAGGAGGGAACATATAGCAATCAGCCCCAGCATTTT
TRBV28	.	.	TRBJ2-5	CASSPSEFQETQYF	TGTGCCAGCAGCCCCAGCGAATTCCAAGAGACCCAGTACTTC
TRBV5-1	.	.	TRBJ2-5	CASSLEATQETQYF	TGCGCCAGCAGCTTGGAGGCTACTCAAGAGACCCAGTACTTC
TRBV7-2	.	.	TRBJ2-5	CASSDQGQIQETQYF	TGTGCCAGCAGCGACCAAGGACAAATACAAGAGACCCAGTACTTC
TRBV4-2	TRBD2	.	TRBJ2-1	CASSQFAGGGDEQFF	TGTGCCAGCAGCCAATTTGCGGGAGGGGGCGATGAGCAGTTCTTC
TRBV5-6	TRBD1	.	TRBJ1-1	CASSLTGTGPEAFF	TGTGCCAGCAGCTTGACCGGGACAGGGCCTGAAGCTTTCTTT
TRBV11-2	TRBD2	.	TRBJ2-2	CASSSPLAGPTGELFF	TGTGCCAGCAGCTCCCCACTAGCGGGCCCCACCGGGGAGCTGTTTTTT
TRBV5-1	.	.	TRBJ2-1	CASSYYTANEQFF	TGCGCCAGCAGCTACTACACCGCCAATGAGCAGTTCTTC
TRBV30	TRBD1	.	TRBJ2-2	CAWSQTGEDTGELFF	TGTGCCTGGAGTCAGACAGGGGAGGACACCGGGGAGCTGTTTTTT
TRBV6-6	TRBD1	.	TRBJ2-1	CASSYLPGGSYNEQFF	TGTGCCAGCAGTTACTTACCAGGGGGCTCCTACAATGAGCAGTTCTTC
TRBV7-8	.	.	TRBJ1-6	CASSLGGNSPLHF	TGTGCCAGCAGCTTAGGGGGGAATTCACCCCTCCACTTT
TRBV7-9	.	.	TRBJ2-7	CASSSGLAGYEQYF	TGTGCCAGCAGCTCTGGCCTAGCAGGCTACGAGCAGTACTTC
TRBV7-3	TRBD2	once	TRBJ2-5	CASSLSGGGLAETQYF	TGTGCCAGCAGCTTATCGGGAGGGGGACTAGCAGAGACCCAGTACTTC
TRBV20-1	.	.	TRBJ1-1	CSARESTEAFF	TGCAGTGCTAGAGAATCCACTGAAGCTTTCTTT
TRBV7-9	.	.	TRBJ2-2	CASSPGSYTGELFF	TGTGCCAGCAGCCCCGGGTCCTACACCGGGGAGCTGTTTTTT
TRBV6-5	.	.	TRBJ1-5	CASRPRGVSNQPQHF	TGTGCCAGCCGTCCCAGAGGGGTTAGCAATCAGCCCCAGCATTTT
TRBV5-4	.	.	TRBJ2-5	CASSLAGVVETQYF	TGTGCCAGCAGCTTGGCGGGGGTGGTGGAGACCCAGTACTTC
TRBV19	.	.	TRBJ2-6	CASSVAGTGANVLTF	TGTGCCAGTTCGGTTGCAGGGACCGGGGCCAACGTCCTGACTTTC
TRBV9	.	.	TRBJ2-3	CASSVGTTDTQYF	TGTGCCAGCAGCGTCGGGACCACAGATACGCAGTATTTT
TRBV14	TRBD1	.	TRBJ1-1	CASRKQGAGTEAFF	TGTGCCAGCAGAAAACAGGGGGCCGGCACTGAAGCTTTCTTT
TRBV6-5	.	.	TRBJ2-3	CASTQRIGTDTQYF	TGTGCCAGCACCCAGAGGATCGGGACAGATACGCAGTATTTT
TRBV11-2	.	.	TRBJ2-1	CASSLDNRPGNEQFF	TGTGCCAGCAGCTTAGATAACAGGCCGGGGAATGAGCAGTTCTTC
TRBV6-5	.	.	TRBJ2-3	CASSSSADTQYF	TGTGCCAGCAGTTCAAGTGCAGATACGCAGTATTTT
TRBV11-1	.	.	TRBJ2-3	CASSQSSTDTQYF	TGTGCCAGCAGCCAGAGTTCGACAGATACGCAGTATTTT
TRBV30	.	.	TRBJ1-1	CAWASLGTRITEAFF	TGTGCCTGGGCGTCATTGGGCACGAGAATCACTGAAGCTTTCTTT
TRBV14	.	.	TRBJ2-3	CASSRRTGTDTQYF	TGTGCCAGCAGCCGAAGGACGGGCACAGATACGCAGTATTTT
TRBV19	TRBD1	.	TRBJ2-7	CASSTQRDRGKGYEQYF	TGTGCCAGTAGTACCCAACGGGACAGGGGGAAGGGGTACGAGCAGTACTTC